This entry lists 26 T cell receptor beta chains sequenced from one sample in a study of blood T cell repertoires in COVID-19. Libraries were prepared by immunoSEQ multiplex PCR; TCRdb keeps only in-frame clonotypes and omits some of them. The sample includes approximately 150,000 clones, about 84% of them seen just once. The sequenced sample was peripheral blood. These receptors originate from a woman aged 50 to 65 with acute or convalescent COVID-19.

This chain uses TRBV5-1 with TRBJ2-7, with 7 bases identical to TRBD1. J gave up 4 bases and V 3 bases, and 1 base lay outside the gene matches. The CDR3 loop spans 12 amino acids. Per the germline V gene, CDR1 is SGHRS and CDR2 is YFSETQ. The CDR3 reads CASSSGGYEQYF. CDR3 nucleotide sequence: TGCGCCAGCAGCTCAGGGGGTTACGAGCAGTACTTC.

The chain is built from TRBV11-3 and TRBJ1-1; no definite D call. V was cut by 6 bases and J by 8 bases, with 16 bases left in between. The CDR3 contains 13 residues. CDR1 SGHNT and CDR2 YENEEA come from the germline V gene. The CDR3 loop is CASSVNSLAEAFF. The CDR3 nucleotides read TGTGCCAGCAGTGTAAACTCACTCGCAGAAGCTTTCTTT.

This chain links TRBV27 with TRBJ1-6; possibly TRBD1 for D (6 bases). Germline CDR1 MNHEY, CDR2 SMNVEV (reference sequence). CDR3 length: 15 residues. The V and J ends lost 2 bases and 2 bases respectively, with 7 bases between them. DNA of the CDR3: TGTGCCAGCAGTTTAACAGGGACCTATAATTCACCCCTCCACTTT. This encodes CASSLTGTYNSPLHF.

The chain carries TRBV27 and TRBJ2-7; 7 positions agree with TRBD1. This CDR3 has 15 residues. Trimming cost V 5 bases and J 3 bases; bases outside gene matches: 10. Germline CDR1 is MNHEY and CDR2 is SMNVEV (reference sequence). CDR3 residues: CASSAPEQGYYEQYF. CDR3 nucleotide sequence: TGTGCCAGCAGTGCCCCCGAACAGGGGTACTACGAGCAGTACTTC.

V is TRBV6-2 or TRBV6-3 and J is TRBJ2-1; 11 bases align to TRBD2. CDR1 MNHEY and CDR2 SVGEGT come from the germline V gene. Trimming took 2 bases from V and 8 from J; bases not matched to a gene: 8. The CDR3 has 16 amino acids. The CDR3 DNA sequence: TGTGCCAGCAGTTACGCCGGTAGCGGGGGGGCTGATGAGCAGTTCTTC. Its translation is CASSYAGSGGADEQFF.

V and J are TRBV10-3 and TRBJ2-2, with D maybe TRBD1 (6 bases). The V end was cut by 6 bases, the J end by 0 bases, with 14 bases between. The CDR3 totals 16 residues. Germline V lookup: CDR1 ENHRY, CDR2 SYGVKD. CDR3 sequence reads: CAISASRTANTGELFF. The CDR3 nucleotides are TGTGCCATCAGCGCCTCGAGGACAGCGAACACCGGGGAGCTGTTTTTT.

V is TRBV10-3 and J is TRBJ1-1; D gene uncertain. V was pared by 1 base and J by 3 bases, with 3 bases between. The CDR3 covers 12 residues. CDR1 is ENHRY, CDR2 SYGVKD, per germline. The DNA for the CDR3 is TGTGCCATCAGTGAGTTAGACACTGAAGCTTTCTTT. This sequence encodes CAISELDTEAFF.

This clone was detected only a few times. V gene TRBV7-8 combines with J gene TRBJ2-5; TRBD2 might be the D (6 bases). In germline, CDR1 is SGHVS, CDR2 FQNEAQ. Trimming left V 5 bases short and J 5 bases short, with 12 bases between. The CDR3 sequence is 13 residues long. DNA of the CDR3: TGTGCCAGCAGCCGCGGGAAAACCGAGACCCAGTACTTC. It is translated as CASSRGKTETQYF.

The CDR3 sequence is CASSPGTGGGETQYF. The CDR3 region has the DNA TGTGCCAGCTCACCTGGGACAGGGGGAGGAGAGACCCAGTACTTC. V and J are TRBV18 and TRBJ2-5; 11 nucleotides line up with TRBD1. The CDR3 is made up of 15 amino acids. Germline-derived CDR1 and CDR2 are KGHSH and LQKENI. Trimming cost V 3 bases and J 4 bases; bases outside gene matches: 4.

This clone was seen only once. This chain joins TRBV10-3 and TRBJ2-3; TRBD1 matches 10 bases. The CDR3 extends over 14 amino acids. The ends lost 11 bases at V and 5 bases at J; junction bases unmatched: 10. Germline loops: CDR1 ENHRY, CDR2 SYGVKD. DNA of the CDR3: TGTGCCGGCCGGGGACAGGGGAGAGGAGATACGCAGTATTTT. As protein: CAGRGQGRGDTQYF.

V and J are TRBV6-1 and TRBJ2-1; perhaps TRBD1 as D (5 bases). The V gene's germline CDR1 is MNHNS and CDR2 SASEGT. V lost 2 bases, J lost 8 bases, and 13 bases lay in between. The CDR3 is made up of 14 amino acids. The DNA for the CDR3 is TGTGCCAGCAGTGAACACGCAGGGTCAGATGAGCAGTTCTTC. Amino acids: CASSEHAGSDEQFF.

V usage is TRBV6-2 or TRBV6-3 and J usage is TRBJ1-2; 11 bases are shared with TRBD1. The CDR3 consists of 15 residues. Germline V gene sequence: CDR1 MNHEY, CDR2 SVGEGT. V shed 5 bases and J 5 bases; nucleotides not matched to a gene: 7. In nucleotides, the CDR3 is TGTGCCAGCAGTGGACAGGGGGCCGTGGGGTATGGCTACACCTTC. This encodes CASSGQGAVGYGYTF.

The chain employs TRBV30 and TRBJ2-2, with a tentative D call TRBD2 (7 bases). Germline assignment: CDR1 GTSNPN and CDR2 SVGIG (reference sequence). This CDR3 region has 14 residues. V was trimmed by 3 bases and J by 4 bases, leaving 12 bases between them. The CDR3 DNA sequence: TGTGCCTGGAGCGCGGGGGCGGGCACCGGGGAGCTGTTTTTT. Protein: CAWSAGAGTGELFF.

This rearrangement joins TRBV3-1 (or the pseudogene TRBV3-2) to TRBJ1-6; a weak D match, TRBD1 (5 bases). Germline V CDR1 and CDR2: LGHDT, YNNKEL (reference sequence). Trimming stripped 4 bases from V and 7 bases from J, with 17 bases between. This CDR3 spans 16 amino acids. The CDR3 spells CASSPSGGWRNSPLHF. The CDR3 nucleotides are TGTGCCAGCAGCCCTAGCGGGGGTTGGCGGAATTCACCCCTCCACTTT.

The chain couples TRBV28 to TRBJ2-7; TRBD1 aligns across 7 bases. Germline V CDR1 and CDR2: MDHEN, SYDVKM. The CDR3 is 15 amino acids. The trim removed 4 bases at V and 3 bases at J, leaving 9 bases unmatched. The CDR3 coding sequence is TGTGCCAGCAGTTACTCTTCCGGGACAGACTACGAGCAGTACTTC. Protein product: CASSYSSGTDYEQYF.

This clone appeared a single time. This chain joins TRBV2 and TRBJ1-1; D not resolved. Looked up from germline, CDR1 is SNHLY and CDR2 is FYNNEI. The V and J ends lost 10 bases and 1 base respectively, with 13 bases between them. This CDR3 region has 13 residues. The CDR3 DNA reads TGTGCCACCAAAATGGACTGGAACACTGAAGCTTTCTTT. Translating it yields CATKMDWNTEAFF. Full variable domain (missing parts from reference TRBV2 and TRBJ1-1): EPEVTQTPSHQVTQMGQEVILRCVPISNHLYFYWYRQILGQKVEFLVSFYNNEISEKSEIFDDQFSVERPDGSNFTLKIRSTKLEDSAMYFCATKMDWNTEAFFGQGTRLTVV.

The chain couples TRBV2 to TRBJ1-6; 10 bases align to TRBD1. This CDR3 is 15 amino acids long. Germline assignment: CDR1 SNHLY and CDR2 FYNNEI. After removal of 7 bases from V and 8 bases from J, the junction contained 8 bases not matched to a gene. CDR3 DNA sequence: TGTGCCAGCAAAGACTCGACAGGGGGCGATTCACCCCTCCACTTT. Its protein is CASKDSTGGDSPLHF.

The CDR3 DNA reads TGTGCCAGCAGTCCAGTCAACTATGGCTACACCTTC. Amino acids: CASSPVNYGYTF. V gene TRBV7-9 combines with J gene TRBJ1-2; D is unresolved. Trimming left V 6 bases short and J 2 bases short, with 7 bases between. CDR3 length equals 12 residues. Germline V lookup: CDR1 SEHNR, CDR2 FQNEAQ (reference sequence).

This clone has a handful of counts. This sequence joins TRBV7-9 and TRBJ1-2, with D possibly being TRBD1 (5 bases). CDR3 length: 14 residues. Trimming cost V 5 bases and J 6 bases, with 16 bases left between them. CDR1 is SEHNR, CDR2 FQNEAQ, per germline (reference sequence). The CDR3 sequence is CASSLRDSTDGYTF. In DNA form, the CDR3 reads TGTGCCAGCAGCCTCAGGGACTCAACGGATGGCTACACCTTC.

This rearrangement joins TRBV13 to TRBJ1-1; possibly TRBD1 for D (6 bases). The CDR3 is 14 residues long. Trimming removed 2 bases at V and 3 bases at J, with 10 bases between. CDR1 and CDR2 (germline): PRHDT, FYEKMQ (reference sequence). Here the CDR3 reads CASSLRHRDTEAFF. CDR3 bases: TGTGCCAGCAGCTTACGACACAGGGACACTGAAGCTTTCTTT.

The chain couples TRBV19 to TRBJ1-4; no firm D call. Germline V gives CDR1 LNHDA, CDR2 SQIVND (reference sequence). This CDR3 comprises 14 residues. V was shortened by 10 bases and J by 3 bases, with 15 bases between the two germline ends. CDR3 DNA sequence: TGTGCCACGAGCTCGGGTCTGGCTAATGAAAAACTGTTTTTT. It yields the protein CATSSGLANEKLFF. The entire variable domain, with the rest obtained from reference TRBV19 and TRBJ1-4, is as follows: DGGITQSPKYLFRKEGQNVTLSCEQNLNHDAMYWYRQDPGQGLRLIYYSQIVNDFQKGDIAEGYSVSREKKESFPLTVTSAQKNPTAFYLCATSSGLANEKLFFGSGTQLSVL.

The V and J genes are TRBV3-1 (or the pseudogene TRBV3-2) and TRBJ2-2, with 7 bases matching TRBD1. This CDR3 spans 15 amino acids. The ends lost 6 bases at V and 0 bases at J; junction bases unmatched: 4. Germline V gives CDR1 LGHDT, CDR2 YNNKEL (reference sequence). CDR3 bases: TGTGCCAGCAGGACCGGGACAGCGAACACCGGGGAGCTGTTTTTT. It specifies CASRTGTANTGELFF.

CDR3 loop: CASSLQVKQPQHF. As DNA, the CDR3 is TGTGCCAGCAGTTTGCAGGTGAAACAGCCCCAGCATTTT. The chain uses TRBV12-3 or TRBV12-4 and TRBJ1-5; D gene uncertain. V lost 3 bases to trimming and J lost 7 bases, with 10 bases between them. The CDR3 is 13 residues long.

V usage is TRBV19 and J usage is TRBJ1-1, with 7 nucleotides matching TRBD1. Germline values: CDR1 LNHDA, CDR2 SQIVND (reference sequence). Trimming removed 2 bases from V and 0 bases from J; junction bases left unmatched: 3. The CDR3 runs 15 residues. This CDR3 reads CASSIKQGLNTEAFF. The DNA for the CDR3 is TGTGCCAGTAGTATAAAACAGGGGTTGAACACTGAAGCTTTCTTT.

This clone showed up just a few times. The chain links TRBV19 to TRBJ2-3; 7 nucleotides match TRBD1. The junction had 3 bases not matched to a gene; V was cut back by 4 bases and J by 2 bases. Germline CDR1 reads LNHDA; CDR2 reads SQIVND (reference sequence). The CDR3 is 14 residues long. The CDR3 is CASSRGTVTDTQYF. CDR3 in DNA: TGTGCCAGTAGTAGAGGGACAGTCACAGATACGCAGTATTTT. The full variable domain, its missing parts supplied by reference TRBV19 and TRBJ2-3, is DGGITQSPKYLFRKEGQNVTLSCEQNLNHDAMYWYRQDPGQGLRLIYYSQIVNDFQKGDIAEGYSVSREKKESFPLTVTSAQKNPTAFYLCASSRGTVTDTQYFGPGTRLTVL.

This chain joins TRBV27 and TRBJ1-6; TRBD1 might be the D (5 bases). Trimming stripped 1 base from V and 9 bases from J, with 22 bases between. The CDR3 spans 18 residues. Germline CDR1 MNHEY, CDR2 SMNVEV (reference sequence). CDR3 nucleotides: TGTGCCAGCAGTTTATTTCGTGTGCGGGGCAGGAAAGGTTCACCCCTCCACTTT. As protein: CASSLFRVRGRKGSPLHF.